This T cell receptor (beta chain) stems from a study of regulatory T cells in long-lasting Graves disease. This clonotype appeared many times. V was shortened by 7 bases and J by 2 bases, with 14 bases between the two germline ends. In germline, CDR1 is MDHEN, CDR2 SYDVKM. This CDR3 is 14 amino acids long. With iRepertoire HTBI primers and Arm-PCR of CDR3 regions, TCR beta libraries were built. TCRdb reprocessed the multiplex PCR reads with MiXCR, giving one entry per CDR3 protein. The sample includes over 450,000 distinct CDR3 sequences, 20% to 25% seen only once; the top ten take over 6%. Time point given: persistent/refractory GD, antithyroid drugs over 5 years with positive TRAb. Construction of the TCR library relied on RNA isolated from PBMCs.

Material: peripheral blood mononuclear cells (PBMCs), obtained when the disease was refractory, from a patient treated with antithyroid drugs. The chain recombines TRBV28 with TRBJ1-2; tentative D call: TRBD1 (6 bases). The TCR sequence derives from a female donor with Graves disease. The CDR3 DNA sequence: TGTGCCAGCATCCTGGACAGATCAAACTATGGCTACACCTTC. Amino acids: CASILDRSNYGYTF.